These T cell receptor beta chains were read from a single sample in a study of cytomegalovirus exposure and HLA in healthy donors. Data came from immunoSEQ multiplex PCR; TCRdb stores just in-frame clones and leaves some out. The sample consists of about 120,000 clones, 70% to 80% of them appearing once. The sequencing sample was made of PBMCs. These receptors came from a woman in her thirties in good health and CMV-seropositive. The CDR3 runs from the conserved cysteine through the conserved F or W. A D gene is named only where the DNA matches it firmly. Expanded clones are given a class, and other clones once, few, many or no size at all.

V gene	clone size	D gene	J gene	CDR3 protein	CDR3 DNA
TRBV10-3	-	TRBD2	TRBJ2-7	CAISELAGGSYEQYF	TGTGCCATCAGTGAATTAGCGGGAGGGTCCTACGAGCAGTACTTC
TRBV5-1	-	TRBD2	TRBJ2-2	CASSLSGGANTGELFF	TGCGCCAGCAGCTTGAGCGGGGGCGCGAACACCGGGGAGCTGTTTTTT
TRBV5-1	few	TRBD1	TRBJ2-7	CASSLSGTAAYEQYF	TGCGCCAGCAGCTTGTCTGGGACAGCCGCCTACGAGCAGTACTTC
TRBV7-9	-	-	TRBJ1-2	CASSIDTPRNYGYTF	TGTGCCAGCAGCATAGACACACCCAGGAACTATGGCTACACCTTC
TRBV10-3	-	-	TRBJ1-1	CAIKTEKSTEAFF	TGTGCCATCAAAACAGAAAAGAGCACTGAAGCTTTCTTT
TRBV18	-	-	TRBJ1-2	CASSPLDTSYGYTF	TGTGCCAGCTCACCGCTGGACACCAGCTATGGCTACACCTTC
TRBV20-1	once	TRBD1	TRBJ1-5	CSASRDRVLHF	TGCAGTGCGAGCCGGGACAGGGTGTTGCATTTT
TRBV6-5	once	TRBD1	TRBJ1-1	CASSSPRGRAEAFF	TGTGCCAGCAGTTCCCCCAGGGGGCGGGCTGAAGCTTTCTTT
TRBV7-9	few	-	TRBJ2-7	CASSLGAGLYEQYF	TGTGCCAGCAGCTTAGGGGCTGGGTTGTACGAGCAGTACTTC
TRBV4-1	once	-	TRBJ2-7	CASSQEYSSGAGAYEQYF	TGCGCCAGCAGCCAAGAATATTCGTCTGGAGCAGGGGCCTACGAGCAGTACTTC
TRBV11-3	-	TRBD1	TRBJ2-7	CASSSRGLGFEQYF	TGTGCCAGCAGCTCGAGGGGGCTAGGGTTCGAGCAGTACTTC
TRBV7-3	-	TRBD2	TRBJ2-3	CASSSGLAGGQGDTQYF	TGTGCCAGCAGCTCCGGACTAGCGGGGGGGCAGGGAGATACGCAGTATTTT
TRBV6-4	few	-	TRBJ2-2	CASSDSDTGELFF	TGTGCCAGCAGTGACTCCGACACCGGGGAGCTGTTTTTT
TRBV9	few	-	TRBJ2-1	CASSVAGAEVLLYNEQFF	TGTGCCAGCAGCGTAGCTGGAGCGGAGGTCCTCCTATACAATGAGCAGTTCTTC
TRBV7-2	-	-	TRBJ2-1	CASSLGGSGLEQFF	TGTGCCAGCAGCTTAGGTGGTAGCGGACTAGAGCAGTTCTTC
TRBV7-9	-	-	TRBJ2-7	CASSLDSSYEQYF	TGTGCCAGCAGCTTGGACAGCTCCTACGAGCAGTACTTC
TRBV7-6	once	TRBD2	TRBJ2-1	CASSLVGAGTFYNEQFF	TGTGCCAGCAGCTTAGTTGGAGCGGGGACTTTTTACAATGAGCAGTTCTTC
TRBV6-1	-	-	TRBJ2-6	CASSVRGFPSGANVLTF	TGTGCCAGCAGTGTTCGGGGTTTCCCCTCTGGGGCCAACGTCCTGACTTTC
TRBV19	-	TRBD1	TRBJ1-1	CASTLRSGTGGKNTEAFF	TGTGCCAGTACCCTCCGTTCGGGGACAGGGGGAAAGAACACTGAAGCTTTCTTT
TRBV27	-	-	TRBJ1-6	CASSLRDTRTNSPLHF	TGTGCCAGCAGTTTAAGGGACACCCGGACGAATTCACCCCTCCACTTT
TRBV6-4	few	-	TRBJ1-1	CASSDFTGTLKLPNTEAFF	TGTGCCAGCAGTGACTTTACCGGGACACTTAAACTACCGAACACTGAAGCTTTCTTT
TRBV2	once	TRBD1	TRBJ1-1	CASTLEDRTEAFF	TGTGCCAGCACCTTAGAGGACAGGACTGAAGCTTTCTTT
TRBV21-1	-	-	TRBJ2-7	CASSNAWEGSYEQYF	TGTGCCAGCAGCAACGCCTGGGAGGGCAGCTACGAGCAGTACTTC
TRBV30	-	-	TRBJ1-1	CAWEHLGGTEAFF	TGTGCCTGGGAGCACCTCGGGGGGACTGAAGCTTTCTTT
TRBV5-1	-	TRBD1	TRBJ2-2	CASSLAGTGFAGELFF	TGCGCCAGCAGCTTGGCCGGGACAGGGTTTGCCGGGGAGCTGTTTTTT
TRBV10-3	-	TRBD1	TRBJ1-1	CAISELWTGNTEAFF	TGTGCCATCAGTGAGCTTTGGACAGGCAACACTGAAGCTTTCTTT
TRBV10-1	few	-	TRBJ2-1	CASSNRVRNEQFF	TGCGCCAGCAGTAACAGGGTTCGGAATGAGCAGTTCTTC
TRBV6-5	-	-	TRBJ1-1	CASSYSYQRGTEAFF	TGTGCCAGCAGTTACTCCTACCAGAGGGGGACTGAAGCTTTCTTT
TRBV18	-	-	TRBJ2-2	CASSPLGGGPTGELFF	TGTGCCAGCTCACCACTTGGAGGGGGCCCCACCGGGGAGCTGTTTTTT
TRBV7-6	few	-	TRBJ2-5	CASSPTPFGYQETQYF	TGTGCCAGCAGCCCGACCCCTTTCGGGTACCAAGAGACCCAGTACTTC
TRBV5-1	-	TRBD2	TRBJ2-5	CASSLLAGVIETQYF	TGCGCCAGCAGCCTCCTAGCGGGAGTAATAGAGACCCAGTACTTC
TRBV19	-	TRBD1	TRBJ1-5	CASRDRGNQPQHF	TGTGCCAGTAGGGACAGGGGCAATCAGCCCCAGCATTTT
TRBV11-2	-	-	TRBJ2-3	CASSLDRSDTQYF	TGTGCCAGCAGCTTAGATCGGTCCGATACGCAGTATTTT
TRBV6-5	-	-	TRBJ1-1	CASTVKGGGNTEAFF	TGTGCCAGCACTGTGAAGGGCGGGGGGAACACTGAAGCTTTCTTT
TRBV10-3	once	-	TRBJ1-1	CAISESGSVNTEAFF	TGTGCCATCAGTGAGTCTGGGAGCGTGAACACTGAAGCTTTCTTT
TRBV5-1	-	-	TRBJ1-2	CASASPGVGGYTF	TGCGCCAGCGCATCCCCAGGGGTTGGCGGCTACACCTTC
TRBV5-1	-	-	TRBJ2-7	CASRVADEQYF	TGCGCCAGCAGAGTAGCGGACGAGCAGTACTTC
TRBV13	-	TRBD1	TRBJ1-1	CASRSTKQGETEAFF	TGTGCCAGCAGGTCAACGAAACAGGGGGAGACTGAAGCTTTCTTT
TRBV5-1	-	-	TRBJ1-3	CASRVLPSGNTIYF	TGCGCCAGCAGGGTCCTACCGTCTGGAAACACCATATATTTT
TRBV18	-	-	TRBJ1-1	CASSPEYTEAFF	TGTGCCAGCTCACCAGAGTACACTGAAGCTTTCTTT
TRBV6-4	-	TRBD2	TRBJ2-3	CASRPTGGPTDTQYF	TGTGCCAGCAGACCCACGGGGGGGCCAACAGATACGCAGTATTTT
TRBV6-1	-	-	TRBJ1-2	CASSEAVRKDYGYTF	TGTGCCAGCAGTGAAGCGGTCAGAAAAGACTATGGCTACACCTTC
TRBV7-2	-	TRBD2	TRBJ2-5	CASSFELAGGHETQYF	TGTGCCAGCAGCTTTGAACTAGCGGGAGGTCACGAGACCCAGTACTTC
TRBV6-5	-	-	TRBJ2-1	CASSYSRGLPYNEQFF	TGTGCCAGCAGTTACTCGAGGGGGTTACCCTACAATGAGCAGTTCTTC
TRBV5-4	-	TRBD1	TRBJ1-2	CASSSQGNYGYTF	TGTGCCAGCAGCTCACAGGGGAACTATGGCTACACCTTC